The 28 T cell receptor beta chains reported below all come from one sample, sequenced in a study of CD8+ T cells in alopecia areata. Reverse transcription of extracted RNA yielded cDNA, which provided the sequencing template. Some clones are missing from TCRdb's copy, which holds only in-frame ones; the method was immunoSEQ multiplex PCR. Here the sample spans 160,000 or so clones, roughly 63% being singletons. The treatment here: oral pan-JAK inhibitor, 5-10 mg twice daily. This specimen was CD4+ T cells sorted from blood, taken at roughly week 55, from a patient treated with tofacitinib. The receptors shown here come from a human donor with alopecia areata.

This clone was picked up a small number of times. CDR3 in amino acids: CASSYGSRDTEAFF. DNA of the CDR3: TGCGCCAGCAGCTATGGGTCTCGGGACACTGAAGCTTTCTTT. The chain joins TRBV5-1 to TRBJ1-1; D uncertain. V dropped 3 bases and J dropped 3 bases, with 12 bases sitting between them. The CDR3 runs 14 residues. The germline gives CDR1 SGHRS, CDR2 YFSETQ.

This clone has more than one count but fewer than ten. The chain is built from TRBV30 and TRBJ1-2; the D is unclear. The CDR3 has 11 amino acids. Germline V lookup: CDR1 GTSNPN, CDR2 SVGIG (reference sequence). The V end was cut by 5 bases, the J end by 8 bases, with 12 bases between. CDR3 DNA sequence: TGTGCCTGGGCCGTGGGTGGCGGCTACACCTTC. Translating it yields CAWAVGGGYTF.

The rearrangement joins TRBV7-9 to TRBJ1-6; D is unclear. The CDR3 totals 12 residues. V lost 1 base, J lost 9 bases, and 4 bases lay in between. The V gene's germline CDR1 is SEHNR and CDR2 FQNEAQ (reference sequence). The DNA of the CDR3 is TGTGCCAGCAGCTTAGGGGGTTCACCCCTCCACTTT. Protein: CASSLGGSPLHF.

The chain has TRBV10-2 and TRBJ1-1, with unresolved D. Germline loops: CDR1 WSHSY, CDR2 SAAADI. Trimming took off 9 bases at V and 4 bases at J, with 18 bases between the two ends. The CDR3 covers 14 residues. The CDR3, as DNA: TGCGCCAGTTCCAGAGACGGGCGGAGCACTGAAGCTTTCTTT. It is translated as CASSRDGRSTEAFF.

This clone was seen more than once but under ten times. CDR3 in DNA: TGTGCCAGTAGTATAGCCCCAGGTCTAGGACAGCCCCAGCATTTT. This codes for CASSIAPGLGQPQHF. The V call is TRBV19, the J call TRBJ1-5; no clear D gene. Trimming pared 1 base from V and 7 bases from J, leaving 14 bases between. The CDR3 is 15 residues long. In germline, CDR1 is LNHDA, CDR2 SQIVND (reference sequence).

This clone has more than one count but fewer than ten. V gene TRBV2 combines with J gene TRBJ2-1; 7 nucleotides line up with TRBD1. CDR1 and CDR2 (germline): SNHLY, FYNNEI. Trimming at V came to 5 bases and at J to 4 bases, leaving 14 bases not matched to a gene. This CDR3 spans 17 amino acids. CDR3 protein: CASSRTGWSGVYNEQFF. The CDR3, as DNA: TGTGCCAGCAGTCGGACAGGTTGGAGTGGGGTGTACAATGAGCAGTTCTTC.

The chain carries TRBV10-3 and TRBJ2-7; D is ambiguous. Trimming removed 6 bases at V and 7 bases at J, with 13 bases between. The CDR3 consists of 12 residues. In germline, CDR1 is ENHRY, CDR2 SYGVKD. The CDR3 DNA reads as TGTGCCATCAGGCCTGAGGTTGGGGAGCAGTACTTC. Translation: CAIRPEVGEQYF.

As for this clone: Germline is not matched at one junction end, which may reflect a read error. The chain couples TRBV7-2 to TRBJ1-4; TRBD1 is a possible D gene (5 bases). Germline-derived CDR1 and CDR2 are SGHTA and FQGNSA. The CDR3 is 12 amino acids. This CDR3 is CASSLRLGDPIF. CDR3 nucleotide sequence: TGTGCCAGCAGCTTAAGGCTTGGGGACCCGATTTTT.

This clone was picked up a small number of times. The chain carries TRBV23-1 and TRBJ2-1; D call uncertain. TRBV23-1 is an open reading frame whose function is uncertain. The germline V and J ends were trimmed by 9 bases and 9 bases, with 9 bases remaining between them. This CDR3 is built from 10 residues. CDR3 protein: CARPRPEQFF. CDR3 nucleotides: TGCGCCAGACCACGGCCTGAGCAGTTCTTC.

This rearrangement joins TRBV29-1 to TRBJ2-4, with D unclear. Germline lookup yields CDR1 SQVTM and CDR2 ANQGSEA. V lost 8 bases and J lost 15, with 20 bases in between. The length of the CDR3 is 11 residues. This CDR3 reads CSLRPIPPRYF. CDR3 nucleotides: TGCAGCCTGCGCCCAATACCCCCGAGGTACTTC.

The rearrangement joins TRBV30 to TRBJ2-7, with D possibly being TRBD2 (6 bases). Germline CDR1 GTSNPN, CDR2 SVGIG (reference sequence). This CDR3 region has 15 residues. The V end was cut by 0 bases, the J end by 0 bases, with 12 bases between. The CDR3 spells CAWSVQRASSYEQYF. The DNA of the CDR3 is TGTGCCTGGAGTGTACAGCGGGCGAGCTCCTACGAGCAGTACTTC.

CDR3: CASSPRAGELFF. The DNA for the CDR3 is TGTGCCAGCAGCCCTCGAGCCGGGGAGCTGTTTTTT. V usage is TRBV7-2 and J usage is TRBJ2-2; no firm D call. Trimming pared 5 bases from V and 6 bases from J, leaving 7 bases between. The germline V gene encodes CDR1 SGHTA and CDR2 FQGNSA. The CDR3 totals 12 residues. Full variable domain (rest looked up from reference TRBV7-2 and TRBJ2-2): GAGVSQSPSNKVTEKGKDVELRCDPISGHTALYWYRQSLGQGLEFLIYFQGNSAPDKSGLPSDRFSAERTGGSVSTLTIQRTQQEDSAVYLCASSPRAGELFFGEGSRLTVL.

The J gene is TRBJ2-5, the V gene TRBV10-3, with D hard to call. Trimming took off 8 bases at V and 3 bases at J, with 16 bases between the two ends. The CDR3 sequence is 14 residues long. Germline lookup yields CDR1 ENHRY and CDR2 SYGVKD. The CDR3 sequence is CAISSIAREETQYF. The DNA for the CDR3 is TGTGCCATCTCTTCGATCGCCAGAGAAGAGACCCAGTACTTC.

This clone occurred once. The rearrangement uses TRBV27 and TRBJ1-6, with D possibly matching TRBD1 (6 bases). Germline V lookup: CDR1 MNHEY, CDR2 SMNVEV (reference sequence). CDR3 length equals 14 residues. Trimming pared 3 bases from V and 7 bases from J, leaving 10 bases between. This CDR3 is CASSFDRPNSPLHF. In DNA form, the CDR3 reads TGTGCCAGCAGTTTTGACAGGCCAAATTCACCCCTCCACTTT.

This clone was observed a handful of times. The rearrangement uses TRBV9 and TRBJ2-7; 7 bases match TRBD2. This CDR3 is built from 15 residues. Germline CDR1 SGDLS, CDR2 YYNGEE. The trim removed 1 base at V and 0 bases at J, leaving 4 bases unmatched. The CDR3 region is CASSVRSGDSYEQYF. The DNA for the CDR3 is TGTGCCAGCAGCGTAAGAAGCGGGGACTCCTACGAGCAGTACTTC.

This clone was seen a handful of times. This chain uses TRBV5-1 with TRBJ2-1; no clear D. V lost 4 bases and J 7 bases, leaving 18 bases between the germline ends. CDR1 and CDR2 (germline): SGHRS, YFSETQ. The CDR3 sequence is 15 residues long. The CDR3, as DNA: TGCGCCAGCAGCCCCTATATGTATGGGGAAAATGAGCAGTTCTTC. Residues: CASSPYMYGENEQFF. The variable domain in full, with the rest retrieved from reference TRBV5-1 and TRBJ2-1, is KAGVTQTPRYLIKTRGQQVTLSCSPISGHRSVSWYQQTPGQGLQFLFEYFSETQRNKGNFPGRFSGRQFSNSRSEMNVSTLELGDSALYLCASSPYMYGENEQFFGPGTRLTVL.

This chain joins TRBV30 and TRBJ1-1; 11 bases are a match to TRBD1. The CDR3 is 15 residues long. Germline CDR1 is GTSNPN and CDR2 is SVGIG (reference sequence). V lost 3 bases, J lost 4 bases, and 7 bases stayed unmatched. The CDR3 DNA sequence: TGTGCCTGGAGGGCCGGGACAGGGGGATTCACTGAAGCTTTCTTT. As protein: CAWRAGTGGFTEAFF.

The V call is TRBV4-2, the J call TRBJ2-7; D might be TRBD1 (6 bases). V lost 4 bases and J lost 5, with 15 bases in between. The CDR3 is made up of 14 amino acids. Germline V gene lookup returns CDR1 LGHNA and CDR2 YNFKEQ. In nucleotides, the CDR3 is TGTGCCAGCAGCCCTCGGACAGCCGCTCACGAGCAGTACTTC. This sequence encodes CASSPRTAAHEQYF.

The V and J genes are TRBV2 and TRBJ2-4; D is perhaps TRBD1 (5 bases). Trimming stripped 8 bases from V and 6 bases from J, with 17 bases between. The length of the CDR3 is 14 residues. Looked up from germline, CDR1 is SNHLY and CDR2 is FYNNEI. The CDR3 here is CASRGFGQGNIQYF. As DNA, the CDR3 is TGTGCCAGCCGTGGATTTGGGCAGGGAAACATTCAGTACTTC.

The gene calls are TRBV29-1 and TRBJ2-7; 10 nucleotides line up with TRBD1. The CDR3 consists of 12 residues. In germline, CDR1 is SQVTM, CDR2 ANQGSEA. V dropped 3 bases and J dropped 5; count of bases not matched to a gene: 1. Here the CDR3 DNA reads TGCAGCGTTGACGACAGGGGGCACGAGCAGTACTTC. This sequence encodes CSVDDRGHEQYF.

The rearrangement uses TRBV7-2 and TRBJ2-6; 8 bases agree with TRBD2. This CDR3 is 16 amino acids long. From germline, CDR1 is SGHTA and CDR2 FQGNSA. The ends lost 5 bases at V and 2 bases at J; junction bases unmatched: 5. Here the CDR3 DNA reads TGTGCCAGCAGCAGGGCGGGGGGCACTGGGGCCAACGTCCTGACTTTC. It is translated as CASSRAGGTGANVLTF.

The chain combines TRBV14 with TRBJ2-5, with TRBD1 as a possible D gene (6 bases). V was shortened by 0 bases and J by 5 bases, with 19 bases between the two germline ends. CDR3 length: 17 amino acids. Germline V gene lookup returns CDR1 SGHDN and CDR2 FVKESK. For the CDR3, the DNA is TGTGCCAGCAGCCAAGAGGGGGCGGGCTATTCGGCGGAGACCCAGTACTTC. Translation gives CASSQEGAGYSAETQYF.

This chain joins TRBV6-5 and TRBJ2-3, with a tentative D call TRBD2 (5 bases). With 6 bases removed from V and 0 bases from J, the gap between germline ends came to 13 bases. The CDR3 covers 15 residues. The V gene's germline CDR1 is MNHEY and CDR2 SVGAGI. The CDR3 DNA is TGTGCCAGCAGATCACTAGGGAAGAGCACAGATACGCAGTATTTT. Residues: CASRSLGKSTDTQYF.

This clone was counted only a few times. J is TRBJ1-5 and V is TRBV29-1; D is ambiguous. The V gene lost 4 bases and the J gene lost 4 bases, with 8 bases spanning the gap. The CDR3 contains 12 residues. Germline V lookup: CDR1 SQVTM, CDR2 ANQGSEA. The CDR3 nucleotides read TGCAGCGTTGCGGTCTTTAATCAGCCCCAGCATTTT. This encodes CSVAVFNQPQHF.

The chain employs TRBV6-1 and TRBJ1-5; a weak D match, TRBD1 (6 bases). This CDR3 is 13 amino acids long. The germline gives CDR1 MNHNS, CDR2 SASEGT. V was clipped by 6 bases and J by 7 bases, with 13 bases between them. The CDR3 DNA follows: TGTGCCAGCAGAGAACAGGGTTGGCAGCCCCAGCATTTT. Translation: CASREQGWQPQHF.

The chain has TRBV4-1 and TRBJ2-2; 9 bases align to TRBD1. This CDR3 has 16 amino acids. Germline-derived CDR1 and CDR2 are MGHRA and YSYEKL. Trimming took 7 bases from V and 6 from J; bases not matched to a gene: 12. This chain's CDR3 is CASMRRGDREAGELFF. CDR3 sequence (DNA): TGCGCCAGCATGCGCCGAGGGGACAGGGAAGCCGGGGAGCTGTTTTTT.

A single count supports this clone. The chain is built from TRBV29-1 and TRBJ1-1; D call uncertain. Germline V CDR1 and CDR2: SQVTM, ANQGSEA. This CDR3 comprises 12 residues. Trimming pared 7 bases from V and 5 bases from J, leaving 14 bases between. The CDR3 loop reads CSGRLTDTEAFF. The CDR3 DNA is TGCAGCGGACGATTGACGGATACTGAAGCTTTCTTT. The variable domain in full, with the rest retrieved from reference TRBV29-1 and TRBJ1-1, is SAVISQKPSRDICQRGTSLTIQCQVDSQVTMMFWYRQQPGQSLTLIATANQGSEATYESGFVIDKFPISRPNLTFSTLTVSNMSPEDSSIYLCSGRLTDTEAFFGQGTRLTVV.

The rearrangement links TRBV2 to TRBJ2-5; D call uncertain. V lost 4 bases and J 3 bases, leaving 9 bases between the germline ends. The CDR3 runs 13 residues. CDR1 is SNHLY, CDR2 FYNNEI, per germline. The CDR3 region is CASSVNRKETQYF. The CDR3 DNA follows: TGTGCCAGCAGTGTAAATCGCAAAGAGACCCAGTACTTC. The full variable domain, rest sourced from reference TRBV2 and TRBJ2-5, is EPEVTQTPSHQVTQMGQEVILRCVPISNHLYFYWYRQILGQKVEFLVSFYNNEISEKSEIFDDQFSVERPDGSNFTLKIRSTKLEDSAMYFCASSVNRKETQYFGPGTRLLVL.